The clone carrying this T cell receptor beta chain was recorded at least ten times. Its matching antigen is unknown. This sample is drawn from a study of molecular identifiers for immune sequencing clone quantification. Study as a whole: Split five ways in replicates, RNA from about 20,000 or 100,000 naive CD8 cells had four portions sequenced.

Trimming took off 5 bases at V and 2 bases at J, with 17 bases between the two ends. From germline, CDR1 is SQVTM and CDR2 ANQGSEA. CDR3 size: 15 residues. Study results and caveats: Whereas clones above 20 RNA copies held under 1% of naive-cell molecules, they held over 99% of effector molecules.

Listed TCR primers, together with previously described methods, were used for the bulk TCR libraries. Via MiXCR, TCRdb re-called the PCR reads, giving one row per CDR3 protein. The data show under 600,000 distinct CDR3 sequences, about a fifth seen once. Sorting defined naive CD8 T cells as CD8+CD4-CCR7+CD45RA+. This clonotype was obtained from a human donor in good health. Some libraries in this study had Jurkat cell RNA spiked in. Sequencing input: naive CD8+ T cells from blood, with Jurkat cell RNA spiked in. Subset denoted: FACS-sorted CD8+CD4-CCR7+CD45RA+ naive T cells. This chain joins TRBV29-1 and TRBJ2-3, with D perhaps TRBD2 (6 bases). The DNA of the CDR3 is TGCAGCGTTCCCGCCGGGGAGGCTTACACAGATACGCAGTATTTT. This sequence encodes CSVPAGEAYTDTQYF.